Below, 17 T cell receptor beta chains from the same sample are listed, as sequenced in a study of shared clonotypes between healthy human individuals. The data were produced by immunoSEQ multiplex PCR, yet TCRdb's version contains in-frame clones alone and is incomplete. The sample lists about 1 million clones, roughly 75% occurring once. The sequencing sample was made of memory CD4+ T cells sorted from blood. Subset: CD45RA-negative fraction. The receptors derive from a man younger than 35 in good health.

This clone was seen a few times. The same CDR3 is also encoded by other DNA sequences in this sample. The chain recombines TRBV7-2 with TRBJ2-2; possibly TRBD2 for D (6 bases). CDR3 length: 14 amino acids. The V and J ends lost 5 bases and 1 base respectively, with 8 bases between them. Germline CDR1 and CDR2: SGHTA and FQGNSA. As DNA, the CDR3 is TGTGCCAGCAGCGCGGGAATGAACACCGGGGAGCTGTTTTTT. Its translation is CASSAGMNTGELFF.

Written as DNA, the CDR3 is TGTGCCAGCAGCTTAGTAGTTTTCCCCAATGAGCAGTTCTTC. It is translated as CASSLVVFPNEQFF. V gene TRBV7-8 combines with J gene TRBJ2-1; the D is unclear. The CDR3 extends over 14 amino acids. V was trimmed by 1 base and J by 6 bases, leaving 10 bases between them. CDR1 and CDR2 (germline): SGHVS, FQNEAQ.

On this clone itself: This specimen includes other DNA sequences encoding the same CDR3. The chain employs TRBV5-1 and TRBJ2-3, with TRBD2 matching over 13 bases. This CDR3 region has 16 residues. Germline V gene data show CDR1 as SGHRS and CDR2 as YFSETQ. The V gene end was trimmed by 4 bases and the J gene end by 1 base; junction bases not matched to a gene: 3. The CDR3 DNA is TGCGCCAGCAGCGCCGGACTAGCGGGAGGCACAGATACGCAGTATTTT. As protein: CASSAGLAGGTDTQYF.

This clone was picked up a small number of times. The rearrangement joins TRBV30 to TRBJ1-2; 7 bases line up with TRBD1. The CDR3 spans 14 residues. Unmatched junction bases numbered 6, after V lost 3 bases and J lost 2 bases. Germline CDR1 reads GTSNPN; CDR2 reads SVGIG (reference sequence). The CDR3 loop is CAWRYTTGNYGYTF. The CDR3 DNA sequence: TGTGCCTGGAGGTATACGACAGGGAACTATGGCTACACCTTC.

Points on this clone: Germline and junction disagree at one end, which may indicate a read error. V and J are TRBV5-1 and TRBJ2-1, with 8 bases aligning to TRBD1. The CDR3 covers 15 residues. Germline V CDR1 and CDR2: SGHRS, YFSETQ. The CDR3 bases are TGCGCCAGCAGGTTGGAGACAGGGGTCTACAATGAGCAGTTCTTC. The encoded protein is CASRLETGVYNEQFF.

This rearrangement joins TRBV9 to TRBJ1-5; D not certain. The CDR3 has 14 residues. Germline V gene data show CDR1 as SGDLS and CDR2 as YYNGEE. V was trimmed by 0 bases and J by 1 base, leaving 5 bases between them. This CDR3 reads CASSVEGSNQPQHF. DNA for the CDR3: TGTGCCAGCAGCGTAGAAGGAAGCAATCAGCCCCAGCATTTT.

This clone has more than one count but fewer than ten. J is TRBJ2-5 and V is TRBV5-1; tentatively, D is TRBD2 (6 bases). CDR1 is SGHRS and CDR2 is YFSETQ in the germline V gene. Trimming removed 4 bases from V and 4 bases from J, with 11 bases in between. This CDR3 region has 13 residues. As DNA, the CDR3 is TGCGCCAGCAGCGCACCGGGACTAGAGACCCAGTACTTC. Translating it yields CASSAPGLETQYF.

At least ten counts were recorded for this clone. This chain links TRBV9 with TRBJ2-2, with D uncertain. The CDR3 is 13 residues long. Germline CDR1 SGDLS, CDR2 YYNGEE. Trimming left V 4 bases short and J 3 bases short, with 7 bases between. In DNA, the CDR3 is TGTGCCAGCAGCCCCCGATACACCGGGGAGCTGTTTTTT. This gives the protein CASSPRYTGELFF.

This chain connects TRBV10-1 to TRBJ2-3; 7 bases map to TRBD2. Germline V gene sequence: CDR1 WNHNN, CDR2 SYGVQD (reference sequence). J was trimmed by 1 base and V by 1 base; bases with no gene match: 2. The CDR3 loop spans 15 amino acids. CDR3 sequence: CASSEFSGGTDTQYF. CDR3 DNA: TGCGCCAGCAGTGAGTTCAGCGGGGGCACAGATACGCAGTATTTT.

This clone occurred many times. The sample holds other DNA sequences that translate to the same CDR3. J is TRBJ1-1 and V is TRBV20-1, with a tentative D call TRBD1 (5 bases). This CDR3 is built from 11 residues. Germline V gene sequence: CDR1 DFQATT, CDR2 SNEGSKA (reference sequence). V dropped 0 bases and J dropped 6 bases, with 5 bases sitting between them. The CDR3 DNA reads as TGCAGTGCTAGAGAGGGGGCTGAAGCTTTCTTT. Translation gives CSAREGAEAFF.

The V gene is TRBV6-5, the J gene TRBJ1-1; D unclear. The germline gives CDR1 MNHEY, CDR2 SVGAGI. Between the trimmed V and J ends, which lost 7 bases and 3 bases, there was a span of 12 bases. The CDR3 sequence is 13 residues long. CDR3 coding DNA: TGTGCCAGCACCAGACTCGAAGACACTGAAGCTTTCTTT. Its protein is CASTRLEDTEAFF.

J is TRBJ1-2 and V is TRBV29-1; D is uncertain. CDR3 length equals 12 residues. V was shortened by 4 bases and J by 2 bases, with 8 bases between the two germline ends. CDR1 is SQVTM and CDR2 is ANQGSEA in the germline V gene. CDR3 protein: CSVVPQNYGYTF. The CDR3 DNA sequence: TGCAGCGTTGTGCCACAGAACTATGGCTACACCTTC.

The V gene is TRBV2, the J gene TRBJ2-7; the match to TRBD1 covers 8 bases. Germline values: CDR1 SNHLY, CDR2 FYNNEI. The trim removed 6 bases at V and 5 bases at J, leaving 12 bases unmatched. The CDR3 is 15 residues long. CDR3 loop: CASSELGTGSNEQYF. The CDR3 DNA reads TGTGCCAGCAGCGAACTAGGGACAGGTAGCAACGAGCAGTACTTC.

The chain joins TRBV25-1 to TRBJ1-2; D is unresolved. This CDR3 contains 13 residues. In germline, CDR1 is MGHDK, CDR2 SYGVNS. V was trimmed by 4 bases and J by 4 bases, leaving 10 bases between them. DNA of the CDR3: TGTGCCAGCAGTGGGGTTCCTGGCTATGGCTACACCTTC. Translated, it gives CASSGVPGYGYTF.

The chain combines TRBV2 with TRBJ1-5, with a tentative D call TRBD1 (6 bases). V dropped 6 bases and J dropped 6 bases, with 15 bases sitting between them. The CDR3 is 14 residues long. Germline V gives CDR1 SNHLY, CDR2 FYNNEI. The CDR3 is CASSLRGGGQPQHF. The DNA of the CDR3 is TGTGCCAGCAGCCTCAGGGGAGGCGGTCAGCCCCAGCATTTT.

The rearrangement uses TRBV27 and TRBJ2-2, with D unresolved. V was clipped by 8 bases and J by 6 bases, with 7 bases between them. The CDR3 extends over 11 amino acids. CDR1 and CDR2 (germline): MNHEY, SMNVEV (reference sequence). This chain's CDR3 is CASLVAGELFF. DNA of the CDR3: TGTGCCAGCCTGGTGGCCGGGGAGCTGTTTTTT.

The chain combines TRBV27 with TRBJ2-2; TRBD1 aligns across 7 bases. This CDR3 region has 15 residues. V lost 3 bases to trimming and J lost 4 bases; unmatched junction nucleotides: 5. The germline V gene has CDR1 MNHEY and CDR2 SMNVEV (reference sequence). The CDR3 is CASSLRGRGTGELFF. CDR3 in DNA: TGTGCCAGCAGTTTGAGGGGGCGCGGCACCGGGGAGCTGTTTTTT.